By share, the clone carrying this T cell receptor (beta chain) ranks as medium-sized. Its antigen is still unknown. The study, taken as a whole, reports: Naive CD4+ cells shared around an eighth of tumor Treg sequences. Tumor-infiltrating Treg TCR alpha and beta sequences overlapped most with tumor naive CD4+ T cells, then blood naive. Tumor memory CD4+ T cell TCR gene usage clustered with blood and lymph node memory CD4+ cells and lymph node naive CD4+ cells.

The TRBV12-4/TRBJ1-2 clonotypes were amplified using barcode primers with ligated adaptors. From the multiplex PCR reads, TCRdb called clonotypes with MiXCR, one entry per CDR3 protein. Here the sample spans around 800 distinct CDR3 sequences, more than 10% being singletons. CDR3 length equals 11 residues. The germline V and J ends were trimmed by 1 base and 8 bases, with 5 bases remaining between them. Purified naive CD4+ T cells were depleted of CD25+ Tregs. Sequenced: naive CD4+ T cells sorted from blood. Subset defined: naive CD4+ T cells, CD4+CD45RA+CD25-. This chain connects TRBV12-3 or TRBV12-4 to TRBJ1-2; D is unclear. This TCR was sampled from a female donor with breast cancer. The CDR3 here is CASSLGQGYTF. The CDR3 DNA reads TGTGCCAGCAGTTTAGGGCAGGGCTACACCTTC.